This T cell receptor beta chain was captured in a study of CXCR3-negative and CXCR3-positive naive CD8 T cells. Regarding the study as a whole: Comparison of naive cells showed more hydrophobic TRB CDR3s in CXCR3-positive than in CXCR3-negative naive cells. Diversity ran similarly high across both naive subsets but far lower in memory CD8+ cells.

Naive CD8+ T cells showed CD45RO-CCR7+CD27+CD95-. This CDR3 contains 14 residues. CDR1 SEHNR and CDR2 FQNEAQ come from the germline V gene (reference sequence). Note on this clonotype: Its antigen is not identified.

The TRB libraries of cDNA were built by UMI-labeled 5' RACE. Following a re-call of the 5' RACE reads, TCRdb has one entry per CDR3 protein and lacks DNA. The listing records some 130,000 distinct CDR3 sequences. The receptor comes from a human donor in good health. Some clones in this sample may be carry-over from other donors' samples. The rearrangement joins TRBV7-9 to TRBJ1-1. The specimen was naive CXCR3+ CD8+ T cells from blood. Subset here: CD45RO-CCR7+CD27+CD95- naive CD8+ T cells expressing CXCR3 (TNR3+). The CDR3 here is CASSLLMENTEAFF.